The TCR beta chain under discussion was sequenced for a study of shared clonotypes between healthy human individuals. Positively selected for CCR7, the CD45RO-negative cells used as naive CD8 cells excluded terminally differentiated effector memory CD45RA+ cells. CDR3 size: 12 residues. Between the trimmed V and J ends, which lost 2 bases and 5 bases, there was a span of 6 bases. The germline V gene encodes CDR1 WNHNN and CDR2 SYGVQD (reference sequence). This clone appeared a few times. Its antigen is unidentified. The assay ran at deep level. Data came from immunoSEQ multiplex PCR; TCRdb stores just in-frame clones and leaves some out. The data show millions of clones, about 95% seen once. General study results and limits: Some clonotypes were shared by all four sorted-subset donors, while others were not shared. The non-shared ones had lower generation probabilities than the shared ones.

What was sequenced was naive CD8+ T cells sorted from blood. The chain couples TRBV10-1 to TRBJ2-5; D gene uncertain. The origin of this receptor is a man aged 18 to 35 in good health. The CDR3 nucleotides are TGCGCCAGCAGTGAGGACCGGGAGACCCAGTACTTC. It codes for CASSEDRETQYF.